Listed below are T cell receptor beta chains from one sample, sequenced in a study of a mutant IDH1 vaccine in newly diagnosed glioma. No antigen has been identified for these receptors. The method was immunoSEQ multiplex PCR; TCRdb's version includes in-frame clones alone and lacks a portion of them. Of roughly 50,000 clones in the sample, 80% to 90% were seen once. The sequences come from PBMCs, collected from a glioma patient whose treatment included an IDH1 peptide vaccine. These receptors all stem from a woman in her late teens or twenties with glioma. Both conserved end residues are part of each CDR3. D genes are given only for firm matches. Only some rows state a clone size, as once, few, many or a class for expanded clones.

CDR3nt,CDR3aa,abundance,j_gene,v_gene,d_gene
TGTGCCACCAGCACCCCAGGGACAGGGTACGGCGGGGAGCTGTTTTTT,CATSTPGTGYGGELFF,.,TRBJ2-2,TRBV15,TRBD1
TGTGCCAGCAGCTTAAAGGGGCGTCACATGAACACTGAAGCTTTCTTT,CASSLKGRHMNTEAFF,.,TRBJ1-1,TRBV7-9,.
TGTGCCAGCAGCCCTTTTGTTAGCGGGCACACAGATACGCAGTATTTT,CASSPFVSGHTDTQYF,.,TRBJ2-3,TRBV7-6,TRBD2
TGTGCCAGCAGCGTAAGAGCAACTAGCACAGATACGCAGTATTTT,CASSVRATSTDTQYF,.,TRBJ2-3,TRBV9,.
TGTGCCAGTAGTATCGGAGGATTAGATACGCAGTATTTT,CASSIGGLDTQYF,.,TRBJ2-3,TRBV19,.
TGTGCCAGCAGTGAACTCCCGGCAAACTATGGCTACACCTTC,CASSELPANYGYTF,.,TRBJ1-2,TRBV25-1,.
TGTGCCAGCAGTTTTACATCAGATGAAAAACTGTTTTTT,CASSFTSDEKLFF,.,TRBJ1-4,TRBV6-6,.
TGTGCCAGCAGCCATAGTGGGACGGCCGCTAATGAAAAACTGTTTTTT,CASSHSGTAANEKLFF,once,TRBJ1-4,TRBV7-2,.
TGTGCCAGCAGTGAAGTAGGACTAGCGGGAGATACGCAGTATTTT,CASSEVGLAGDTQYF,.,TRBJ2-3,TRBV2,TRBD2
TGTGCCAGCTCACCCCGGACAGGGATTAGTCAGCCCCAGCATTTT,CASSPRTGISQPQHF,.,TRBJ1-5,TRBV18,TRBD1
TGTGCCAGCTCCATTAAAGAGGGGTCCTACGAGCAGTACTTC,CASSIKEGSYEQYF,once,TRBJ2-7,TRBV18,.
TGTGCCAGCAGCGTCTCAAGAGTGAACACTGAAGCTTTCTTT,CASSVSRVNTEAFF,few,TRBJ1-1,TRBV9,.
TGTGCCAGAAGGGGACCAGGAAACACCATATATTTT,CARRGPGNTIYF,.,TRBJ1-3,TRBV7-9,.
TGTGCCAGTAGTAACGTTACTGGGGGGGAGAGGACCCAGTACTTC,CASSNVTGGERTQYF,.,TRBJ2-5,TRBV19,TRBD2
TGTGCCAGCAGACCCTGGAGTCCGAGAGATACGCAGTATTTT,CASRPWSPRDTQYF,once,TRBJ2-3,TRBV7-2,.
TGTGCCAGCAGCTTTGGAGTCGGAACTGAAGCTTTCTTT,CASSFGVGTEAFF,.,TRBJ1-1,TRBV7-7,.
TGTGCCAGCACATCACCTGGCGGGGGGGCCTACGAGCAGTACTTC,CASTSPGGGAYEQYF,.,TRBJ2-7,TRBV6-5,TRBD2
TGCAGCGCTTGGACTAGGGCCGGGGAGCTGTTTTTT,CSAWTRAGELFF,.,TRBJ2-2,TRBV29-1,TRBD2
TGCGCCAGCAGTTCCGTCACTGAAGCTTTCTTT,CASSSVTEAFF,.,TRBJ1-1,TRBV5-1,.
TGTGCCAGCAGCGCCAGGGGAAGCAATCAGCCCCAGCATTTT,CASSARGSNQPQHF,.,TRBJ1-5,TRBV7-2,.
TGTGCCAGTACACTAGCGGGGATAAACTACGAGCAGTACTTC,CASTLAGINYEQYF,.,TRBJ2-7,TRBV6-1,TRBD2
TGTGCCAGCAGTGAATGGGACAGGGGAGGGCATCAGCCCCAGCATTTT,CASSEWDRGGHQPQHF,.,TRBJ1-5,TRBV6-1,TRBD1
TGTGCCAGTAGTACGGGACAGGGGTATCAGCCCCAGCATTTT,CASSTGQGYQPQHF,.,TRBJ1-5,TRBV19,TRBD1
TGTGCCAGCAGGCTAGCGGGAGGCGAGCAGTACTTC,CASRLAGGEQYF,once,TRBJ2-7,TRBV6-1,TRBD2
TGTGCCAGCAGAGAGGAGGGACAGGGTAATGAAAAACTGTTTTTT,CASREEGQGNEKLFF,.,TRBJ1-4,TRBV27,TRBD1
TGTGCCATCTGGCCAGGGGGTATCTCTGGGGCCAACGTCCTGACTTTC,CAIWPGGISGANVLTF,.,TRBJ2-6,TRBV10-3,TRBD1
TGTGCCAGCAGGACAGGTGAGGGCTACACCTTC,CASRTGEGYTF,.,TRBJ1-2,TRBV9,.
TGTGCCAGCAGCTTTGGCGACTCCTACAATGAGCAGTTCTTC,CASSFGDSYNEQFF,.,TRBJ2-1,TRBV13,.
TGTGCCAGTAGTATAACTGGAGTCGCGACCGCTGAGCAGTTCTTC,CASSITGVATAEQFF,few,TRBJ2-1,TRBV19,.
TGTGCCAGCAGCTTGCGCGGGACATTAGTGGCTTTCTTT,CASSLRGTLVAFF,.,TRBJ1-1,TRBV5-6,.
TGTGCCAGTCAGAGGGAGGGTTCCCTGGGGTACAATGAGCAGTTCTTC,CASQREGSLGYNEQFF,.,TRBJ2-1,TRBV2,TRBD2
TGCAGCGTTATAAGGGGCTCCTACAATGAGCAGTTCTTC,CSVIRGSYNEQFF,.,TRBJ2-1,TRBV29-1,.
TGTGCCAGCAGCCCCCAGGGCGGGGGGGCAACCGGGGAGCTGTTTTTT,CASSPQGGGATGELFF,.,TRBJ2-2,TRBV7-2,TRBD2
TGTGCCAGCAGCGTAAATTACAGAGGGGAGGCGGAGGGCTACACCTTC,CASSVNYRGEAEGYTF,.,TRBJ1-2,TRBV9,.
TGCGCCAGCAGCTTGGACGCGGGGGACTCCTACAATGAGCAGTTCTTC,CASSLDAGDSYNEQFF,once,TRBJ2-1,TRBV5-1,TRBD2
TGCGCCAGCAGCTTGGCGCAGGGCGGGGGTCGCACCGGGGAGCTGTTTTTT,CASSLAQGGGRTGELFF,.,TRBJ2-2,TRBV5-1,TRBD2
TGTGCCATCCGTGGCAGGGCCCTAAATGGCTACACCTTC,CAIRGRALNGYTF,.,TRBJ1-2,TRBV6-5,.
TGTGCCAGCAGCCGCCGCCCACCAGAGGGGTTAGATCAGCCCCAGCATTTT,CASSRRPPEGLDQPQHF,.,TRBJ1-5,TRBV21-1,.
TGTGCCAGCAGCCTATTAGGGGGCGGTAACTATGGCTACACCTTC,CASSLLGGGNYGYTF,.,TRBJ1-2,TRBV7-9,TRBD1
TGTGCCAGCAGCCCGAGGCGGAACTCCTACAATGAGCAGTTCTTC,CASSPRRNSYNEQFF,.,TRBJ2-1,TRBV9,.
TGTGCCAGCAGAACAAGAAATCAGCCCCAGCATTTT,CASRTRNQPQHF,.,TRBJ1-5,TRBV6-5,.
TGTGCCAGCAGCCATCCGGGGCTACCAGCTAACTATGGCTACACCTTC,CASSHPGLPANYGYTF,.,TRBJ1-2,TRBV7-9,.
TGTGCCAGCAGTTTCGGGGACAGAGGAAAGGAGACCCAGTACTTC,CASSFGDRGKETQYF,.,TRBJ2-5,TRBV2,TRBD1
TGTGCCAGCAGCTTTGGTGGCCTCCAAGAGACCCAGTACTTC,CASSFGGLQETQYF,.,TRBJ2-5,TRBV5-4,.
TGTGCCAGCAGCTTACCGGAGGTGGGGGAACCAAGCTCCTACAATGAGCAGTTCTTC,CASSLPEVGEPSSYNEQFF,.,TRBJ2-1,TRBV7-6,.
TGTGCCAGCAGTGAATGGACAGGGTCTGGAAACACCATATATTTT,CASSEWTGSGNTIYF,.,TRBJ1-3,TRBV25-1,TRBD1
TGTGCCAGCAGCGTAGGTCCGGGGGCCGGTGGCTATGGCTACACCTTC,CASSVGPGAGGYGYTF,.,TRBJ1-2,TRBV9,.
TGTGCCAGCAGTGGCGTGCGGGGGGGGCACAATGAGCAGTTCTTC,CASSGVRGGHNEQFF,once,TRBJ2-1,TRBV6-4,TRBD2
TGTGCCAGCAGTTTCCGTCTGGGGAATGAAAAACTGTTTTTT,CASSFRLGNEKLFF,.,TRBJ1-4,TRBV28,.
TGTGCCAGCAGCTTTACCGGGACAGGGAATGAAAAACTGTTTTTT,CASSFTGTGNEKLFF,.,TRBJ1-4,TRBV7-9,TRBD1
TGTGCCACCAGCACGGGACTAGCGGGAGGCGTAGATACGCAGTATTTT,CATSTGLAGGVDTQYF,.,TRBJ2-3,TRBV15,TRBD2
TGCAGCGTCTATGGAGGGGACGGTCCCTCCTACGAGCAGTACTTC,CSVYGGDGPSYEQYF,.,TRBJ2-7,TRBV29-1,.